These 26 T cell receptor beta chains originate from one sample sequenced in a study of T-cell memory formation after mild COVID-19. One entry per CDR3 protein results from TCRdb running MiXCR on the 5' RACE reads. The sample consists of 75,000 to 95,000 distinct CDR3 sequences, around 15% of them appearing once. Sequencing used PBMCs or a T cell subset sorted from them (not recorded which). The receptors come from a man aged 18 to 30 who had mild COVID-19 (a few samples of this study predate the infection). Cell type and time point are not known.

Only a few counts were recorded for this clonotype. The chain is built from TRBV6-6 and TRBJ2-1; 7 positions agree with TRBD2. The germline gives CDR1 MNHNY, CDR2 SVGAGI (reference sequence). V was pared by 2 bases and J by 10 bases, with 5 bases of the junction left unmatched. This CDR3 is built from 13 residues. The CDR3 spells CASSYRTSGEQFF. In DNA form, the CDR3 reads TGTGCCAGCAGTTACCGGACTAGTGGGGAGCAGTTCTTC.

There are a few counts of this clonotype. The chain is built from TRBV15 and TRBJ2-2; TRBD2 matches 8 bases. V shed 3 bases and J 0 bases; nucleotides not matched to a gene: 0. The germline V gene has CDR1 LNHNV and CDR2 YYDKDF (reference sequence). The CDR3 totals 15 residues. CDR3 region: CATSSSGANTGELFF. In nucleotides, the CDR3 is TGTGCCACCAGCAGTAGCGGGGCGAACACCGGGGAGCTGTTTTTT.

This clonotype was counted many times. The rearrangement uses TRBV5-1 and TRBJ2-1; unclear D gene. V lost 0 bases, J lost 5 bases, and 3 bases lay in between. Germline CDR1 is SGHRS and CDR2 is YFSETQ. CDR3 size: 12 residues. The DNA for the CDR3 is TGCGCCAGCAGCTTGGTAAACAATGAGCAGTTCTTC. Translated: CASSLVNNEQFF.

J is TRBJ2-7 and V is TRBV10-3, with D possibly being TRBD2 (5 bases). Deletions cut 6 bases from V and 4 bases from J, with 10 bases between. Germline CDR1 ENHRY, CDR2 SYGVKD. The CDR3 runs to 12 residues. The CDR3 DNA follows: TGTGCCATCAGCCCGGACTCTTACGAGCAGTACGTC. This encodes CAISPDSYEQYV.

This clonotype was picked up a small number of times. The chain combines TRBV7-9 with TRBJ1-1; maybe TRBD1 (6 bases). CDR1 SEHNR and CDR2 FQNEAQ come from the germline V gene (reference sequence). The CDR3 length is 16 residues. The ends were cut back, 5 bases at V and 6 bases at J, with 22 bases in the middle. The CDR3 nucleotides read TGTGCCAGCAGCACACGTAGTATGGGGGGCAAGGCTGAAGCTTTCTTT. Its protein is CASSTRSMGGKAEAFF.

J is TRBJ2-5 and V is TRBV4-3; 10 nucleotides align to TRBD1. Germline trimming cut 0 bases from V and 3 bases from J; bases unmatched to any gene: 4. Germline assignment: CDR1 LGHNA and CDR2 YSLEER. CDR3 size: 16 residues. The CDR3: CASSQDLGQGEETQYF. Written as DNA, the CDR3 is TGCGCCAGCAGCCAAGATCTCGGACAGGGGGAAGAGACCCAGTACTTC.

In this sample, this clonotype turned up a few times. V is TRBV6-5 and J is TRBJ1-1; perhaps TRBD1 as D (6 bases). The CDR3 sequence is 14 residues long. Trimming pared 0 bases from V and 6 bases from J, leaving 11 bases between. Germline CDR1 is MNHEY and CDR2 is SVGAGI. Written as DNA, the CDR3 is TGTGCCAGCAGTTACTCCCAGGGGACCTCTGAAGCTTTCTTT. Translated, it gives CASSYSQGTSEAFF.

This clonotype was counted only a few times. The rearrangement uses TRBV10-2 and TRBJ2-5; D unclear. Per the germline V gene, CDR1 is WSHSY and CDR2 is SAAADI. The CDR3 is 11 residues long. Trimming cost V 3 bases and J 4 bases, with 3 bases left between them. As DNA, the CDR3 is TGCGCCAGCAGTGAAGTAGAGACCCAGTACTTC. This gives the protein CASSEVETQYF.

The chain recombines TRBV4-1 with TRBJ2-1; D gene uncertain. CDR3 length equals 14 residues. Germline assignment: CDR1 MGHRA and CDR2 YSYEKL. With 0 bases removed from V and 14 bases from J, the gap between germline ends came to 17 bases. The CDR3 nucleotides are TGCGCCAGCAGCCAAGAGAAGGGTGTCCCCGAGGAGTTCTTC. Translated: CASSQEKGVPEEFF.

This clonotype was picked up a small number of times. The V and J genes are TRBV28 and TRBJ1-6; the D gene is possibly TRBD1 (5 bases). V was pared by 4 bases and J by 0 bases, with 22 bases between. This CDR3 region has 20 residues. The V gene's germline CDR1 is MDHEN and CDR2 SYDVKM. CDR3 in amino acids: CASSSHLLGTESSYNSPLHF. CDR3 bases: TGTGCCAGCAGTTCCCATCTTCTTGGGACGGAAAGCTCCTATAATTCACCCCTCCACTTT.

J is TRBJ2-1 and V is TRBV4-1; TRBD1 aligns across 9 bases. The germline V gene has CDR1 MGHRA and CDR2 YSYEKL. V was pared by 1 base and J by 9 bases, with 7 bases of the junction left unmatched. The CDR3 loop spans 15 amino acids. The CDR3 sequence: CASSQVGQGSSEQFF. As DNA, the CDR3 is TGCGCCAGCAGCCAAGTGGGACAGGGCTCCAGTGAGCAGTTCTTC.

There are many counts of this clonotype. The chain has TRBV12-3 or TRBV12-4 and TRBJ2-7; D remains ambiguous. The germline V and J ends were trimmed by 5 bases and 4 bases, with 9 bases remaining between them. There are 12 residues in the CDR3. The CDR3 is CASSPRSYEQYF. DNA for the CDR3: TGTGCCAGCAGTCCTCGCTCATACGAGCAGTACTTC.

The chain recombines TRBV6-1 with TRBJ2-3; TRBD2 matches 7 bases. The CDR3 runs to 15 residues. The V gene end was trimmed by 2 bases and the J gene end by 2 bases; junction bases not matched to a gene: 4. CDR1 is MNHNS, CDR2 SASEGT, per germline. CDR3 loop: CASSEWGGSTDTQYF. DNA for the CDR3: TGTGCCAGCAGTGAATGGGGGGGTTCCACAGATACGCAGTATTTT.

This chain's CDR3 is CASSHDRGLEQYV. The DNA of the CDR3 is TGTGCCAGCAGTCACGACAGGGGGCTTGAGCAGTACGTC. The rearrangement links TRBV6-2 or TRBV6-3 to TRBJ2-7; TRBD1 agrees at 10 bases. The CDR3 totals 13 residues. The germline V gene encodes CDR1 MNHEY and CDR2 SVGEGT. V lost 5 bases, J lost 7 bases, and 5 bases stayed unmatched.

This clonotype appeared a few times. This chain links TRBV12-3 or TRBV12-4 with TRBJ1-1, with 7 bases fitting TRBD1. V lost 6 bases and J lost 7; bases outside the gene matches: 8. The CDR3 is 13 residues long. CDR3 in DNA: TGTGCCAGCAGCGATGAGACAGGGCTTGAAGCTTTCTTT. Amino acid sequence: CASSDETGLEAFF.

The table lists this clonotype with a few counts. V and J are TRBV3-1 and TRBJ1-5; D remains ambiguous. Germline V gene lookup returns CDR1 LGHDT and CDR2 YNNKEL (reference sequence). Trimming removed 3 bases from V and 7 bases from J, with 10 bases in between. The CDR3 has 13 amino acids. The CDR3 bases are TGTGCCAGCAGCCATTCGGGGTGGCAGCCCCAGCATTTT. Amino acids: CASSHSGWQPQHF.

This clonotype was observed a few times. The chain has TRBV7-9 and TRBJ1-6; the D gene is possibly TRBD1 (5 bases). The CDR3 covers 16 residues. V was shortened by 1 base and J by 10 bases, with 17 bases between the two germline ends. Germline V gene data show CDR1 as SEHNR and CDR2 as FQNEAQ (reference sequence). As DNA, the CDR3 is TGTGCCAGCAGCTTAGGAGGGGTAGGGACGAAATCACCCCTCCACTTT. This translates into CASSLGGVGTKSPLHF.

The sample holds a few counts of this clonotype. This sequence joins TRBV23-1 and TRBJ2-7; tentatively, D is TRBD1 or TRBD2 (5 bases each). TRBV23-1 is marked as an open reading frame, function uncertain. V lost 7 bases, J lost 7 bases, and 23 bases lay in between. CDR3 length: 15 amino acids. CDR3 protein: CASTPTPQGAREQYV. Here the CDR3 DNA reads TGCGCCAGCACCCCGACCCCCCAGGGAGCCAGGGAGCAGTACGTC.

This chain uses TRBV5-1 with TRBJ2-1; D is perhaps TRBD1 (5 bases). Germline CDR1 SGHRS, CDR2 YFSETQ. The CDR3 sequence is 16 residues long. Trimming removed 2 bases from V and 7 bases from J, with 19 bases in between. This chain's CDR3 is CASSFYRLSQTNEQFF. CDR3 in DNA: TGCGCCAGCAGCTTTTACAGGCTATCCCAAACAAATGAGCAGTTCTTC.

In this sample, this clonotype turned up a few times. This chain links TRBV7-9 with TRBJ2-7; 11 bases match TRBD1. Trimming cost V 3 bases and J 6 bases; bases outside gene matches: 4. This CDR3 spans 14 amino acids. Germline V gene data show CDR1 as SEHNR and CDR2 as FQNEAQ (reference sequence). The CDR3 DNA reads TGTGCCAGCAGCTTCGGGACAGGGGGTGGCGAGCAGTACTTC. Its protein product is CASSFGTGGGEQYF.

This clonotype occurred a few times. As DNA, the CDR3 is TGTGCCAGCAGCGAAGGGAGGGGGGAGAACACTGAAGCTTTCTTT. Its protein product is CASSEGRGENTEAFF. The chain uses TRBV13 and TRBJ1-1; maybe TRBD1 (6 bases). Germline CDR1 is PRHDT and CDR2 is FYEKMQ (reference sequence). This CDR3 spans 15 amino acids. V dropped 5 bases and J dropped 1 base, with 14 bases sitting between them.

CDR3 in DNA: TGCGCCAGCAGCTCCGGGACAGCCTACTCTGGGGCCAACGTCCTGACTTTC. Translating it yields CASSSGTAYSGANVLTF. The V and J genes are TRBV5-1 and TRBJ2-6, with TRBD1 matching 7 bases. The germline gives CDR1 SGHRS, CDR2 YFSETQ. The CDR3 contains 17 residues. V was clipped by 3 bases and J by 0 bases; unmatched bases: 6.

This clonotype was seen a few times. The rearrangement uses TRBV3-1 and TRBJ1-4; no clear D. V lost 1 base, J lost 5 bases, and 11 bases lay in between. The CDR3 runs to 15 residues. Germline lookup yields CDR1 LGHDT and CDR2 YNNKEL (reference sequence). The CDR3: CASSQVYQENEKLFF. For the CDR3, the DNA is TGTGCCAGCAGCCAAGTGTACCAGGAGAATGAAAAACTGTTTTTT.

This clonotype occurred a few times. V is TRBV4-1 and J is TRBJ2-7; TRBD2 agrees at 13 bases. The CDR3 runs 17 residues. V lost 0 bases to trimming and J lost 3 bases; unmatched junction nucleotides: 5. Germline V gene lookup returns CDR1 MGHRA and CDR2 YSYEKL. The CDR3: CASSQEFGTSGVYEQYF. CDR3 bases: TGCGCCAGCAGCCAAGAGTTCGGGACTAGCGGGGTCTACGAGCAGTACTTC.

In its sample, this clonotype was seen a few times. The chain joins TRBV7-6 to TRBJ2-5; perhaps D is TRBD1 or TRBD2 (5 bases each). The CDR3 is made up of 15 amino acids. The germline CDR1 and CDR2 sequences are SGHVS and FNYEAQ. Between the trimmed V and J ends, which lost 5 bases and 7 bases, there was a span of 20 bases. As DNA, the CDR3 is TGTGCCAGCAGCCCACCGTGGGACGGGACCCGGACCCAGTACTTC. This gives the protein CASSPPWDGTRTQYF.

This clonotype was seen repeatedly, ten times or more. The chain has TRBV5-1 and TRBJ2-2, with D tentatively TRBD1 (5 bases). This CDR3 spans 15 amino acids. Germline V gene lookup returns CDR1 SGHRS and CDR2 YFSETQ. Trimming removed 2 bases at V and 0 bases at J, with 8 bases between. The DNA for the CDR3 is TGCGCCAGCAGCTTTTTACAGGCGAACACCGGGGAGCTGTTTTTT. Translation gives CASSFLQANTGELFF. The full variable domain, its missing parts supplied by reference TRBV5-1 and TRBJ2-2, is KAGVTQTPRYLIKTRGQQVTLSCSPISGHRSVSWYQQTPGQGLQFLFEYFSETQRNKGNFPGRFSGRQFSNSRSEMNVSTLELGDSALYLCASSFLQANTGELFFGEGSRLTVL.